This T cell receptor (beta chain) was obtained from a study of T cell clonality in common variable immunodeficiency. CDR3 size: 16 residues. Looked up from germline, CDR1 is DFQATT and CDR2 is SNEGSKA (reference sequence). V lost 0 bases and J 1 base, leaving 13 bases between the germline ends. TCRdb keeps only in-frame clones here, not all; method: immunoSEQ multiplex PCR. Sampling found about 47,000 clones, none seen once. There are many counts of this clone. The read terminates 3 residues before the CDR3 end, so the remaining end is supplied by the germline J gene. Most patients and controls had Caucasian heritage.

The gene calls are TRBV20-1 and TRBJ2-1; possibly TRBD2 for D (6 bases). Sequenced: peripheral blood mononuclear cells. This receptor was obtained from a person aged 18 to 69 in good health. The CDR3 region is CSARDIADPSYNEQFF. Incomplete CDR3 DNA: TGCAGTGCTAGAGATATAGCGGACCCTTCCTACAATGAG.